These 12 T cell receptor beta chains were sequenced from one sample in a study of blood T cell repertoires in COVID-19. The repertoire was sequenced with immunoSEQ multiplex PCR; TCRdb's copy has only in-frame clones and lacks some. The data show over 200,000 clones, over 80% seen once. Sequencing input: PBMCs or T cells enriched from blood (not recorded which). Receptor source: a woman between 40 and 55 years old who had recovered from COVID-19.

This chain links TRBV4-3 with TRBJ2-1; 8 nucleotides align to TRBD2. CDR3 length equals 18 residues. Germline CDR1 LGHNA, CDR2 YSLEER. Trimming cost V 0 bases and J 8 bases; bases outside gene matches: 15. Here the CDR3 DNA reads TGCGCCAGCAGCCAAGAGATAAGGGGGACTAGTAGGCTCCATGAGCAGTTCTTC. It yields the protein CASSQEIRGTSRLHEQFF.

The chain couples TRBV28 to TRBJ1-6; a possible D gene is TRBD1 (5 bases). This CDR3 contains 16 residues. Germline CDR1 is MDHEN and CDR2 is SYDVKM. The V end was cut by 6 bases, the J end by 0 bases, with 12 bases between. The chain's CDR3 is CASSPSDSSYNSPLHF. The CDR3 coding sequence is TGTGCCAGCAGCCCCTCTGACAGCTCCTATAATTCACCCCTCCACTTT.

J is TRBJ2-5 and V is TRBV28; 7 positions agree with TRBD1. This CDR3 has 14 residues. The ends lost 7 bases at V and 3 bases at J; junction bases unmatched: 8. The V gene's germline CDR1 is MDHEN and CDR2 SYDVKM. The CDR3 region is CASTIRDREETQYF. In DNA, the CDR3 is TGTGCCAGCACTATACGGGACAGAGAAGAGACCCAGTACTTC.

The chain has TRBV27 and TRBJ2-4; weak D call: TRBD2 (5 bases). The germline V and J ends were trimmed by 4 bases and 0 bases, with 16 bases remaining between them. This CDR3 contains 17 residues. Germline loops: CDR1 MNHEY, CDR2 SMNVEV (reference sequence). The CDR3 nucleotides are TGTGCCAGCAGTTCCTCACGGACTGCCGAAGCCAAAAACATTCAGTACTTC. Translated: CASSSSRTAEAKNIQYF.

This clone has only one observation. The chain employs TRBV5-6 and TRBJ1-2; TRBD1 is a possible D gene (6 bases). This CDR3 has 16 residues. V lost 0 bases to trimming and J lost 8 bases, with 20 bases between them. Germline CDR1 SGHDT, CDR2 YYEEEE. CDR3 coding DNA: TGTGCCAGCAGCTTGGCTATCGGACAGAGGCTGGGAGGCTACACCTTC. This sequence encodes CASSLAIGQRLGGYTF.

The rearrangement joins TRBV10-2 to TRBJ2-1; TRBD2 agrees at 11 bases. Germline V lookup: CDR1 WSHSY, CDR2 SAAADI. The CDR3 is made up of 13 amino acids. The J segment lost 14 bases and the V segment lost 1 base, leaving 4 bases of the junction unmatched. The CDR3 region is CASSEFTSGSKFF. In DNA, the CDR3 is TGCGCCAGCAGTGAGTTCACTAGCGGGAGCAAGTTCTTC.

The gene calls are TRBV7-2 and TRBJ1-1, with a possible D match to TRBD1 (6 bases). V was shortened by 5 bases and J by 3 bases, with 10 bases between the two germline ends. CDR3 length: 13 residues. Germline-derived CDR1 and CDR2 are SGHTA and FQGNSA. CDR3: CASSSEGDTEAFF. The CDR3 nucleotides are TGTGCCAGCAGCAGCGAGGGGGACACTGAAGCTTTCTTT.

This sequence joins TRBV5-1 and TRBJ2-2; 7 positions match TRBD1. CDR1 is SGHRS, CDR2 YFSETQ, per germline. The V and J ends lost 2 bases and 6 bases, in that order; junction bases with no gene match: 10. This CDR3 has 16 amino acids. The CDR3 bases are TGCGCCAGCAGCTTCGAAGGGGGCCGGATTGCCGGGGAGCTGTTTTTT. This sequence encodes CASSFEGGRIAGELFF.

The chain couples TRBV19 to TRBJ1-5; D not certain. Between the trimmed V and J ends, which lost 10 bases and 1 base, there was a span of 14 bases. The CDR3 is made up of 14 amino acids. Germline V gives CDR1 LNHDA, CDR2 SQIVND (reference sequence). The CDR3 loop is CATNSQQSNQPQHF. DNA for the CDR3: TGTGCCACCAACTCCCAACAGAGCAATCAGCCCCAGCATTTT.

J is TRBJ1-6 and V is TRBV4-3, with D unresolved. The germline gives CDR1 LGHNA, CDR2 YSLEER. With 4 bases removed from V and 0 bases from J, the gap between germline ends came to 22 bases. The CDR3 covers 20 residues. This chain's CDR3 is CASSLTRITKADSYNSPLHF. The CDR3 DNA reads as TGCGCCAGCAGCCTCACCAGGATTACCAAGGCAGACTCCTATAATTCACCCCTCCACTTT.

The sample holds a few counts of this clone. The CDR3 reads CASKTGGNQPQHF. As DNA, the CDR3 is TGTGCCAGTAAGACAGGGGGCAATCAGCCCCAGCATTTT. The V gene is TRBV19, the J gene TRBJ1-5, with 8 bases aligning to TRBD1. V dropped 7 bases and J dropped 2; count of bases not matched to a gene: 1. Looked up from germline, CDR1 is LNHDA and CDR2 is SQIVND (reference sequence). The length of the CDR3 is 13 residues.

The chain uses TRBV7-9 and TRBJ1-4, with TRBD1 matching over 8 bases. Per the germline V gene, CDR1 is SEHNR and CDR2 is FQNEAQ (reference sequence). The trim removed 4 bases at V and 7 bases at J, leaving 8 bases unmatched. The CDR3 has 15 residues. CDR3 protein: CASSSPDRVREKLFF. CDR3 sequence (DNA): TGTGCCAGCAGCTCACCGGACAGGGTGCGTGAAAAACTGTTTTTT.